Below, one TCR beta chain is given with its context. Its target is not known. CDR3 size: 16 residues. The germline V and J ends were trimmed by 3 bases and 3 bases, with 18 bases remaining between them. Per germline, CDR1 SGDLS and CDR2 YYNGEE. The record originates from a study of cytomegalovirus exposure and HLA in healthy donors. At the level of the study: A prior analysis found fewer than 120 million unique TCR beta sequences from roughly 180 million T cells.

PCR employed 60 Vbeta and 13 Jbeta primers. Using immunoSEQ multiplex PCR, the repertoire was profiled, and TCRdb retains in-frame clones only, with some absent. The repertoire has about 130,000 clones, approximately 80% of them found once; the top ten carry around 1.9%. General study findings and limits: There were approximately 150 TCR beta chains listed as cytomegalovirus-associated.

This sequence originates from a woman in her thirties or forties in good health and CMV-seronegative. The sequenced material came from PBMCs. The chain links TRBV9 to TRBJ1-1; possibly TRBD1 for D (5 bases). DNA of the CDR3: TGTGCCAGCAGCGGTAACACGCGGGGGAGATACACTGAAGCTTTCTTT. Protein: CASSGNTRGRYTEAFF.